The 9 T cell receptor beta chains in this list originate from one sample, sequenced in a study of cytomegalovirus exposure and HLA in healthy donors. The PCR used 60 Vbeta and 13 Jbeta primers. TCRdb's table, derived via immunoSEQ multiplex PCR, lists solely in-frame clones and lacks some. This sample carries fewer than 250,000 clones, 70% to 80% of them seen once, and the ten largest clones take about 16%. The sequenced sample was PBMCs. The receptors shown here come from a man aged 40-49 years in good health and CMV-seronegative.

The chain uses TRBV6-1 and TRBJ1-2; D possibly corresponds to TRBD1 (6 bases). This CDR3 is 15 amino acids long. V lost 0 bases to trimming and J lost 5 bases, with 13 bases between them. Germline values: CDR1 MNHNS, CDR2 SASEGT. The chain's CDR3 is CASSEAWDTTYGYTF. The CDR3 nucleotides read TGTGCCAGCAGTGAAGCCTGGGACACTACTTATGGCTACACCTTC.

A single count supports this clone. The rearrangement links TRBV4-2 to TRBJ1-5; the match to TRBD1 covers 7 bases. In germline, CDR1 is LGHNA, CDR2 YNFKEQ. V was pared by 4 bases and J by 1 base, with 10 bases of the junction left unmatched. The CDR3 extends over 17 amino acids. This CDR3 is CASSPTPTGLSNQPQHF. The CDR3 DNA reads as TGTGCCAGCAGCCCCACCCCGACAGGGCTCAGCAATCAGCCCCAGCATTTT.

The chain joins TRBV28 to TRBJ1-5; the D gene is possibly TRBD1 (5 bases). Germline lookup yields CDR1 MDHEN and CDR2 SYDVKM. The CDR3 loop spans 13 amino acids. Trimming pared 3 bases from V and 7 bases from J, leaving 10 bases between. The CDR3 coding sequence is TGTGCCAGCAGTTTTCAGGGTGGACAGCCCCAGCATTTT. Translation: CASSFQGGQPQHF.

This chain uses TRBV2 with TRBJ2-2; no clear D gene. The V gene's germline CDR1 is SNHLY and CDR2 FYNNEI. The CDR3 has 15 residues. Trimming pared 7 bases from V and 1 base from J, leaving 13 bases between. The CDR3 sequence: CASKMARLNTGELFF. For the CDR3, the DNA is TGTGCCAGCAAAATGGCCCGTTTGAACACCGGGGAGCTGTTTTTT.

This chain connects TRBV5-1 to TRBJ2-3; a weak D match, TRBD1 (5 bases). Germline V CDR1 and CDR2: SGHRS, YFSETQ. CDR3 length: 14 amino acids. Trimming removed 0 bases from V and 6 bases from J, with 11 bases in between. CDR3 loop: CASSLVPDTDTQYF. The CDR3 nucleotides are TGCGCCAGCAGCTTGGTGCCGGACACGGATACGCAGTATTTT.

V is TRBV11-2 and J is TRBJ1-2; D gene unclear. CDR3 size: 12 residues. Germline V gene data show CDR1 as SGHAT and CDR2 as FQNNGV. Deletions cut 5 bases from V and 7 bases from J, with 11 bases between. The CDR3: CASSRNRVGYTF. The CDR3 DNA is TGTGCCAGCAGCCGGAATCGGGTTGGCTACACCTTC.

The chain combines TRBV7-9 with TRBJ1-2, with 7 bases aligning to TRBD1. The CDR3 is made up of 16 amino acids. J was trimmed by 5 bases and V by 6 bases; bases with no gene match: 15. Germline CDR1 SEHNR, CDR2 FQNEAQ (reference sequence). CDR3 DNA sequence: TGTGCCAGCAGTTACCATCTTGACAGGGCCGGGTATGGCTACACCTTC. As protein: CASSYHLDRAGYGYTF.

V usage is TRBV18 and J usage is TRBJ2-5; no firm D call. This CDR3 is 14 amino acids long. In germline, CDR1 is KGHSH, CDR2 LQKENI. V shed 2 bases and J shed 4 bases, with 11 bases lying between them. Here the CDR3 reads CASSPVREAETQYF. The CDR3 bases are TGTGCCAGCTCACCAGTAAGAGAGGCAGAGACCCAGTACTTC.

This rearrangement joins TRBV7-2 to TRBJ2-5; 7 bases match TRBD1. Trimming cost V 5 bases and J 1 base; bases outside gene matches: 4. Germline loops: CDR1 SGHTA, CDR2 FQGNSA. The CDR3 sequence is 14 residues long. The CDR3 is CASSKDRSQETQYF. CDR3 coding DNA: TGTGCCAGCAGCAAGGACAGGAGCCAAGAGACCCAGTACTTC.